These 16 T cell receptor beta chains originate from one sample sequenced in a study of blood T cell repertoires in COVID-19. Assay used: immunoSEQ multiplex PCR; TCRdb lists only in-frame clones, some missing. The profile covers about 33,000 clones, with around 85% appearing a single time and around a fifth taken by the ten largest. The sample was peripheral blood. The origin of the receptors is a man between 65 and 80 years old with acute or convalescent COVID-19.

This chain uses TRBV6-5 with TRBJ1-3; 7 bases line up with TRBD1. The junction had 6 bases not matched to a gene; V was cut back by 4 bases and J by 0 bases. The CDR3 is 16 amino acids. The V gene's germline CDR1 is MNHEY and CDR2 SVGAGI. CDR3 bases: TGTGCCAGCAGTTTCCGACAGGGCAGCTCTGGAAACACCATATATTTT. It codes for CASSFRQGSSGNTIYF.

V and J are TRBV6-6 and TRBJ1-2, with a tentative D call TRBD1 (6 bases). V was trimmed by 6 bases and J by 3 bases, leaving 14 bases between them. CDR3 length equals 14 residues. Germline V lookup: CDR1 MNHNY, CDR2 SVGAGI (reference sequence). The CDR3 bases are TGTGCCAGCAGATCAACAGGGTCGGACTATGGCTACACCTTC. Translation gives CASRSTGSDYGYTF.

The V gene is TRBV11-3, the J gene TRBJ2-1, with a tentative D call TRBD2 (5 bases). The CDR3 is 17 residues long. Trimming removed 1 base from V and 0 bases from J, with 13 bases in between. Germline V lookup: CDR1 SGHNT, CDR2 YENEEA. The CDR3 spells CASSLGGLPSSYNEQFF. The CDR3 nucleotides read TGTGCCAGCAGCTTAGGTGGACTCCCGAGCTCCTACAATGAGCAGTTCTTC.

In DNA, the CDR3 is TGCAGGATAGACAGAGAGTATGAAGCTTTCTTT. The encoded protein is CRIDREYEAFF. This chain uses TRBV20-1 with TRBJ1-1, with D maybe TRBD1 (5 bases). The CDR3 extends over 11 amino acids. From germline, CDR1 is DFQATT and CDR2 SNEGSKA (reference sequence).

The rearrangement joins TRBV10-2 to TRBJ2-3; D gene uncertain. This CDR3 has 14 amino acids. Germline V gives CDR1 WSHSY, CDR2 SAAADI. V lost 6 bases and J 0 bases, leaving 10 bases between the germline ends. CDR3 DNA sequence: TGCGCCAGCAGGAGAGGTATAAGCACAGATACGCAGTATTTT. Amino acids: CASRRGISTDTQYF.

This clone appeared a single time. This rearrangement joins TRBV7-2 to TRBJ1-5; no definite D call. Per the germline V gene, CDR1 is SGHTA and CDR2 is FQGNSA. The V and J ends lost 6 bases and 0 bases respectively, with 9 bases between them. This CDR3 is 14 amino acids long. The CDR3 region is CASSQQYSNQPQHF. CDR3 sequence (DNA): TGTGCCAGCAGTCAACAGTATAGCAATCAGCCCCAGCATTTT. Full variable domain (outside the CDR3, taken from reference TRBV7-2 and TRBJ1-5): GAGVSQSPSNKVTEKGKDVELRCDPISGHTALYWYRQSLGQGLEFLIYFQGNSAPDKSGLPSDRFSAERTGGSVSTLTIQRTQQEDSAVYLCASSQQYSNQPQHFGDGTRLSIL.

The chain has TRBV3-1 (or the pseudogene TRBV3-2) and TRBJ2-5; 12 positions match TRBD1. With 3 bases clipped from V and 7 bases from J, the junction kept 6 bases outside the gene matches. Germline V CDR1 and CDR2: LGHDT, YNNKEL (reference sequence). The CDR3 spans 15 residues. CDR3 sequence: CASSQPGQGAGTQYF. As DNA, the CDR3 is TGTGCCAGCAGCCAGCCGGGACAGGGGGCAGGGACCCAGTACTTC.

This sequence joins TRBV12-3 or TRBV12-4 and TRBJ2-7, with D unclear. The CDR3 length is 12 residues. The V end lost 4 bases, the J end lost 4 bases, and 8 bases lay between the germline ends. CDR3 coding DNA: TGTGCCAGCAGTTCGTCTAGTTACGAGCAGTACTTC. This translates into CASSSSSYEQYF.

J is TRBJ2-2 and V is TRBV4-3; D is undetermined. Germline CDR1 is LGHNA and CDR2 is YSLEER. This CDR3 spans 14 amino acids. The germline V and J ends were trimmed by 1 base and 5 bases, with 8 bases remaining between them. CDR3 region: CASSQVLLTGELFF. The CDR3 nucleotides read TGCGCCAGCAGCCAAGTATTATTAACCGGGGAGCTGTTTTTT.

The chain is built from TRBV29-1 and TRBJ2-7; 11 nucleotides line up with TRBD1. J gave up 7 bases and V 3 bases, and 5 bases lay outside the gene matches. CDR1 is SQVTM, CDR2 ANQGSEA, per germline. The CDR3 runs 13 residues. CDR3 in DNA: TGCAGCGTTGAGGGGGGACAGGGGGAAGAGCAGTACTTC. Translating gives CSVEGGQGEEQYF.

The chain uses TRBV19 and TRBJ1-2; 7 positions agree with TRBD1. This CDR3 spans 13 amino acids. CDR1 is LNHDA and CDR2 is SQIVND in the germline V gene (reference sequence). V lost 10 bases and J lost 7; bases outside the gene matches: 12. The CDR3 nucleotides are TGTGCCACCTTAGACAGGGAGGTAGCTGGCTACACCTTC. It specifies CATLDREVAGYTF.

A single count supports this clone. The rearrangement links TRBV7-9 to TRBJ2-3; D perhaps matches TRBD2 (5 bases). Germline V gives CDR1 SEHNR, CDR2 FQNEAQ (reference sequence). V lost 4 bases, J lost 6 bases, and 26 bases lay in between. This CDR3 region has 18 residues. The DNA of the CDR3 is TGTGCCAGCAGCTCCAGAGAGGGTCAGGTTACACTGCGGGATACGCAGTATTTT. Translated, it gives CASSSREGQVTLRDTQYF.

The chain combines TRBV28 with TRBJ1-2; perhaps TRBD1 as D (5 bases). Trimming removed 8 bases from V and 2 bases from J, with 15 bases in between. This CDR3 has 14 residues. Germline CDR1 is MDHEN and CDR2 is SYDVKM. The CDR3 sequence is CASRLSWGNYGYTF. The CDR3 bases are TGTGCCAGCCGTCTGTCGTGGGGCAACTATGGCTACACCTTC.

This clone was picked up one time. The V call is TRBV2, the J call TRBJ1-2, with D tentatively TRBD1 (6 bases). Trimming removed 10 bases from V and 3 bases from J, with 21 bases in between. The CDR3 is 15 residues long. The germline V gene encodes CDR1 SNHLY and CDR2 FYNNEI. CDR3 sequence (DNA): TGTGCCACCCTCGAACCCGGACAGCAGCACTATGGCTACACCTTC. Protein: CATLEPGQQHYGYTF. Full variable domain (outside the CDR3, taken from reference TRBV2 and TRBJ1-2): EPEVTQTPSHQVTQMGQEVILRCVPISNHLYFYWYRQILGQKVEFLVSFYNNEISEKSEIFDDQFSVERPDGSNFTLKIRSTKLEDSAMYFCATLEPGQQHYGYTFGSGTRLTVV.

The rearrangement links TRBV5-1 to TRBJ2-7, with D tentatively TRBD1 (6 bases). Per germline, CDR1 SGHRS and CDR2 YFSETQ. The CDR3 loop spans 13 amino acids. Trimming stripped 4 bases from V and 3 bases from J, with 11 bases between. The CDR3: CASSVQGNYEQYF. CDR3 DNA sequence: TGCGCCAGCAGCGTACAGGGTAACTACGAGCAGTACTTC.

The chain couples TRBV6-4 to TRBJ1-1, with 10 positions matching TRBD1. V trimming: 6 bases; J trimming: 5 bases; junction bases outside the gene matches: 3. The CDR3 sequence is 13 residues long. Germline V gene sequence: CDR1 MRHNA, CDR2 SNTAGT. This CDR3 reads CASSRDRGTEAFF. In nucleotides, the CDR3 is TGTGCCAGCAGCAGGGACAGGGGAACTGAAGCTTTCTTT.